The 23 T cell receptor beta chains reported below all come from one sample, sequenced in a study of T cells in women clearing cervical HPV infection. Only in-frame clones appear in the TCRdb table, and some are missing; sequencing was by immunoSEQ multiplex PCR. The listing contains about 12,000 clones. The source material was blood buffy coat. Every receptor here comes from a woman between 18 and 70 years old with a cervical HPV16 infection that either progressed to CIN3+ or cleared (not recorded which).

In regard to this clone: The sequenced fragment ends 3 residues before the CDR3 boundary, so the rest is inferred from the germline J gene. The V and J genes are TRBV10-1 and TRBJ1-5; D unclear. V was trimmed by 6 bases and J by 7 bases, leaving 7 bases between them. Germline values: CDR1 WNHNN, CDR2 SYGVQD (reference sequence). This CDR3 spans 11 amino acids. The CDR3 protein is CASRSVQPQHF. The CDR3 DNA, read in part, is TGCGCCAGCAGATCAGTGCAGCCC.

In regard to this clone: Read sequence stops 3 residues before the CDR3 end, and the germline J gene provides the missing end. The chain employs TRBV11-2 and TRBJ1-1, with D possibly TRBD1 on 6 matching bases. CDR3 length: 14 residues. Germline V gene lookup returns CDR1 SGHAT and CDR2 FQNNGV. The sequenced CDR3 bases are TGTGCCAGCAGCTCTCTGCAGGGGAGGCGGGAA. Protein: CASSSLQGRRE. Given in full, the CDR3 is CASSSLQGRREAFF.

Concerning this clone: The read stops 3 residues short of the end of the CDR3; the missing end is completed from the germline J gene. The chain recombines TRBV2 with TRBJ1-2; 9 bases match TRBD1. Germline V lookup: CDR1 SNHLY, CDR2 FYNNEI. The ends lost 4 bases at V and 7 bases at J; junction bases unmatched: 10. The CDR3 runs 15 residues. The part of the CDR3 DNA that was read is TGTGCCAGCAGTGTGTCGGACAGGGGAGGTTTTGGC. Its protein is CASSVSDRGGFG. The entire CDR3 reads CASSVSDRGGFGYTF.

On this clone itself: The read terminates 3 residues before the CDR3 end, so the remaining end is supplied by the germline J gene. This chain joins TRBV6-1 and TRBJ1-2; D gene uncertain. The germline V gene encodes CDR1 MNHNS and CDR2 SASEGT. CDR3 length equals 14 residues. The V and J ends lost 1 base and 2 bases respectively, with 8 bases between them. The part of the CDR3 DNA that was read is TGTGCCAGCAGTGAAGTGGGCCGGAACTATGGC. Protein: CASSEVGRNYG. The CDR3 in its entirety is CASSEVGRNYGYTF.

As for this clone: The read terminates 3 residues before the CDR3 end, so the remaining end is supplied by the germline J gene. V is TRBV19 and J is TRBJ2-2, with TRBD2 as a possible D gene (5 bases). The V and J ends lost 5 bases and 2 bases respectively, with 12 bases between them. Germline V gene sequence: CDR1 LNHDA, CDR2 SQIVND (reference sequence). The CDR3 has 15 residues. The covered CDR3 bases are TGTGCCAGTAGTGAGGGTCAAACTAACACCGGGGAG. This sequence encodes CASSEGQTNTGE. The entire CDR3 protein is CASSEGQTNTGELFF.

A word on this clone: From the germline J gene comes the end of the CDR3, since the read stops 3 residues before it. The V call is TRBV20-1, the J call TRBJ2-3; 7 nucleotides align to TRBD1. Germline V gene sequence: CDR1 DFQATT, CDR2 SNEGSKA (reference sequence). The CDR3 totals 11 residues. CDR3 sequence: CSANRGETQYF. Partial CDR3 DNA: TGCAGTGCGAACAGGGGAGAGACG.

A note on this clone: Read data end 3 residues before the CDR3 end; the end is taken from the germline J gene. The chain recombines TRBV20-1 with TRBJ2-2; 12 bases agree with TRBD1. Looked up from germline, CDR1 is DFQATT and CDR2 is SNEGSKA (reference sequence). CDR3 length equals 15 residues. This chain's CDR3 is CSASEMGQGAEKLFF. The sequenced CDR3 bases are TGCAGTGCTAGTGAAATGGGACAGGGGGCTGAAAAG.

A remark on this clone: Coverage ceases 3 residues before the CDR3 finishes, and the germline J gene fills in the end. The chain employs TRBV18 and TRBJ2-3; tentatively, D is TRBD1 or TRBD2 (5 bases each). The CDR3 has 17 amino acids. The germline V and J ends were trimmed by 3 bases and 6 bases, with 22 bases remaining between them. Germline CDR1 is KGHSH and CDR2 is LQKENI. The sequenced part of the CDR3 DNA is TGTGCCAGCTCACCGGGCCAGGGAGCAGGTGGTGAGGATACG. It is translated as CASSPGQGAGGEDT. The complete CDR3 protein is CASSPGQGAGGEDTQYF.

In regard to this clone: The read ends 3 residues before the CDR3 terminus; that terminus is restored from the germline J gene. The V call is TRBV20-1, the J call TRBJ1-2; maybe TRBD1 (6 bases). Germline-derived CDR1 and CDR2 are DFQATT and SNEGSKA (reference sequence). The CDR3 extends over 16 amino acids. CDR3 bases read: TGCAGTGCTAGACCCACAGATAGGGGGTGGTTCGACGGC. Amino acid sequence: CSARPTDRGWFDG. In full, the CDR3 is CSARPTDRGWFDGYTF.

Comment on this clone: The read gets to within 3 residues of the CDR3 end, and the germline J gene fills in the rest. This chain uses TRBV19 with TRBJ1-5, with a tentative D call TRBD1 (5 bases). The CDR3 runs 12 residues. V dropped 3 bases and J dropped 7 bases, with 7 bases sitting between them. Per germline, CDR1 LNHDA and CDR2 SQIVND (reference sequence). Incomplete CDR3 DNA: TGTGCCAGTAGTATCCAGGGACAGCCC. Amino acid sequence: CASSIQGQP. The entire CDR3 protein is CASSIQGQPQHF.

Concerning this clone: The read falls 3 residues short of the CDR3 end, and the missing part is taken from the germline J gene. The gene calls are TRBV20-1 and TRBJ1-4; 7 bases map to TRBD1. Germline lookup yields CDR1 DFQATT and CDR2 SNEGSKA (reference sequence). The CDR3 spans 18 residues. Trimming took 2 bases from V and 4 from J; bases not matched to a gene: 16. The CDR3 here is CSARPDRATIPHNEKLFF. The DNA read from the CDR3 is TGCAGTGCTAGACCCGACAGGGCCACCATTCCCCATAATGAAAAA.

Worth noting for this clone: At one boundary the junction diverges from the germline segment, which might be a read error. The CDR3 end falls 3 residues outside the read, so it is completed with the germline J gene. The chain links TRBV4-2 to TRBJ1-2; 8 bases match TRBD1. Germline CDR1 is LGHNA and CDR2 is YNFKEQ. This CDR3 region has 13 residues. The sequenced part of the CDR3 DNA is TGCGCCAGCAGTACAGGACAGGGAAGTGGC. Protein: CASSTGQGSG. The whole CDR3 reads CASSTGQGSGYTF.

In the case of this clone: With the read ending 3 residues before the CDR3 end, the germline J gene is used to fill in that end. The chain has TRBV19 and TRBJ2-7; 8 nucleotides agree with TRBD1. V lost 4 bases, J lost 5 bases, and 4 bases stayed unmatched. This CDR3 spans 13 amino acids. CDR1 and CDR2 from the germline V gene are LNHDA and SQIVND (reference sequence). CDR3 bases read: TGTGCCAGTAGTACGGGACAGGTGGACGAG. Its protein product is CASSTGQVDE. The whole CDR3 protein is CASSTGQVDEQYF. Drawing the rest from reference TRBV19 and TRBJ2-7, the complete variable domain is DGGITQSPKYLFRKEGQNVTLSCEQNLNHDAMYWYRQDPGQGLRLIYYSQIVNDFQKGDIAEGYSVSREKKESFPLTVTSAQKNPTAFYLCASSTGQVDEQYFGPGTRLTVT.

Turning to this clone: The sequence runs out 3 residues before the end of the CDR3; the remainder is reconstructed from the germline J gene. J is TRBJ2-1 and V is TRBV29-1, with 10 bases that match TRBD2. Per germline, CDR1 SQVTM and CDR2 ANQGSEA. With V trimmed by 2 bases and J by 4 bases, 5 bases remained unmatched. This CDR3 has 15 amino acids. The DNA read from the CDR3 is TGCAGCGTTGAAAATCCTAGCGGGAGATACAATGAG. It encodes CSVENPSGRYNE. The CDR3, in full, reads CSVENPSGRYNEQFF.

About this clone itself: The CDR3 end lies 3 residues beyond the end of the read and is filled in from the germline J gene. This chain connects TRBV7-6 to TRBJ1-2; D remains unclear. This CDR3 comprises 13 residues. In germline, CDR1 is SGHVS, CDR2 FNYEAQ. Incomplete CDR3 DNA: TGTGCCAGCAGCTTAGCTCAGGCCTACGAC. Its protein is CASSLAQAYD. The whole CDR3 protein reads CASSLAQAYDYTF.

Worth noting for this clone: The read stops 3 residues short of the end of the CDR3; the missing end is completed from the germline J gene. V is TRBV6-2 or TRBV6-3 and J is TRBJ2-7; 8 positions match TRBD1. CDR3 length: 14 amino acids. V dropped 6 bases and J dropped 6; count of bases not matched to a gene: 10. Germline values: CDR1 MNHEY, CDR2 SVGEGT. The CDR3 loop is CASRKYAGGGEQYF. The part of the CDR3 DNA that was read is TGTGCCAGCAGGAAATATGCAGGGGGCGGCGAG.

Concerning this clone itself: Read coverage stops 3 residues before the CDR3 terminus; the germline J gene supplies the remainder. V usage is TRBV5-5 and J usage is TRBJ2-7; TRBD1 matches 9 bases. With 2 bases clipped from V and 5 bases from J, the junction kept 5 bases outside the gene matches. CDR3 length: 14 amino acids. In germline, CDR1 is SGHKS, CDR2 YYEKEE (reference sequence). CDR3: CASSLTGTGNEQYF. The DNA read from the CDR3 is TGTGCCAGCAGCTTAACCGGGACAGGGAACGAG.

With respect to this clone: The CDR3 end lies 3 residues beyond the end of the read and is filled in from the germline J gene. This rearrangement joins TRBV7-2 to TRBJ1-2, with 7 bases identical to TRBD1. The CDR3 spans 13 residues. Germline V gene data show CDR1 as SGHTA and CDR2 as FQGNSA. The CDR3 loop reads CASSFYQGEGYTF. The DNA read from the CDR3 is TGTGCCAGCAGCTTCTATCAGGGGGAAGGC.

In regard to this clone: The read ends 3 residues early relative to the CDR3; the germline J gene fills the gap. The V and J genes are TRBV7-9 and TRBJ2-2; D possibly corresponds to TRBD1 (6 bases). The CDR3 covers 15 residues. Germline assignment: CDR1 SEHNR and CDR2 FQNEAQ (reference sequence). CDR3 sequence: CASSLEGQPGEKLFF. Incomplete CDR3 DNA: TGTGCCAGCAGCTTAGAGGGACAACCTGGTGAAAAG.

This clone shows up as medium-sized by frequency. The CDR3 end is not reached by the read, which stops 3 residues before it; the germline J gene fills it in. The chain links TRBV7-6 to TRBJ1-1, with D hard to call. Looked up from germline, CDR1 is SGHVS and CDR2 is FNYEAQ. The CDR3 consists of 13 residues. Trimming shortened V by 2 bases and J by 1 base, and 5 bases separated the two germline ends. CDR3 sequence: CASSLLANTEAFF. CDR3 DNA, as far as it was read: TGTGCCAGCAGCTTATTGGCGAACACTGAA.

With regard to this clone: The read terminates 3 residues before the CDR3 end, so the remaining end is supplied by the germline J gene. This rearrangement joins TRBV4-2 to TRBJ1-4, with 9 bases that match TRBD1. This CDR3 spans 17 amino acids. V trimming: 0 bases; J trimming: 5 bases; junction bases outside the gene matches: 7. Germline V CDR1 and CDR2: LGHNA, YNFKEQ. Incomplete CDR3 DNA: TGTGCCAGCAGCCAAGATTGGGGGGGGACAGGGAATGAAAAA. The encoded protein is CASSQDWGGTGNEK. The whole CDR3 sequence is CASSQDWGGTGNEKLFF.

Worth noting for this clone: The read falls 3 residues short of the CDR3 end, and the missing part is taken from the germline J gene. The chain couples TRBV19 to TRBJ2-3; 7 bases are a match to TRBD1. Germline assignment: CDR1 LNHDA and CDR2 SQIVND (reference sequence). This CDR3 has 16 amino acids. The sequenced CDR3 bases are TGTGCCAGTAGTATCCAGGGGGTGGTTAGCAATCAGCCG. Translating gives CASSIQGVVSNQP. The full CDR3 reads CASSIQGVVSNQPQYF.

To note about this clone: Read data end 3 residues before the CDR3 end; the end is taken from the germline J gene. The rearrangement links TRBV6-2 or TRBV6-3 to TRBJ2-2; D unresolved. Germline V gene data show CDR1 as MNHEY and CDR2 as SVGEGT. The CDR3 covers 14 residues. V dropped 2 bases and J dropped 1 base, with 5 bases sitting between them. The CDR3 region is CASSYQENTGELFF. The sequenced CDR3 bases are TGTGCCAGCAGTTACCAGGAGAACACCGGGGAG.